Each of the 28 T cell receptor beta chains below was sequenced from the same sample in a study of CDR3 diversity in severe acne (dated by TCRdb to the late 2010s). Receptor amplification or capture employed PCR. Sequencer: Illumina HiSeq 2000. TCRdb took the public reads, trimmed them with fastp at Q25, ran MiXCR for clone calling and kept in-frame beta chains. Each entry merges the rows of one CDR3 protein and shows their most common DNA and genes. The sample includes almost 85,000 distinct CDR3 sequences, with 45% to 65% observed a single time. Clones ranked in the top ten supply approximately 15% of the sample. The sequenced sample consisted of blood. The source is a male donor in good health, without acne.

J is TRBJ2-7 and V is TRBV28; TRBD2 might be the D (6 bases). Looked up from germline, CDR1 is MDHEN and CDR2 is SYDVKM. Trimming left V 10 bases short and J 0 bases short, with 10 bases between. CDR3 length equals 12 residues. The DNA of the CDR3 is TGTGCCACCGTAGCGGCCTCCTACGAGCAGTACTTC. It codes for CATVAASYEQYF.

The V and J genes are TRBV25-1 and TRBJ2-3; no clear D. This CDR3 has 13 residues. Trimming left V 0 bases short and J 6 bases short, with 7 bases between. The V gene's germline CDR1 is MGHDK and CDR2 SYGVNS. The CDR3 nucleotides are TGTGCCAGCAGTGAATATGCAGAGGATACGCAGTATTTT. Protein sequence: CASSEYAEDTQYF.

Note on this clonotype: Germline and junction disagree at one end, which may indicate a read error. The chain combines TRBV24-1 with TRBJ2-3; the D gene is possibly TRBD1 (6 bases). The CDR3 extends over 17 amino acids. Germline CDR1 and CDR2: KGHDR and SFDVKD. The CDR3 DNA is TGTGCCACCAGTGGTTTGGGGGCTCCCTCTAGCACAGATACGCAGTATTTT. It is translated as CATSGLGAPSSTDTQYF.

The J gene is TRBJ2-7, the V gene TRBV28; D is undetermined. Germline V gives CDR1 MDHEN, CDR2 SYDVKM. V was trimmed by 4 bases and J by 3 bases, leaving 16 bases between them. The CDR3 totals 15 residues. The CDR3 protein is CASSSQIIKNYEQYF. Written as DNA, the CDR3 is TGTGCCAGCAGTTCACAAATAATCAAAAACTACGAGCAGTACTTC.

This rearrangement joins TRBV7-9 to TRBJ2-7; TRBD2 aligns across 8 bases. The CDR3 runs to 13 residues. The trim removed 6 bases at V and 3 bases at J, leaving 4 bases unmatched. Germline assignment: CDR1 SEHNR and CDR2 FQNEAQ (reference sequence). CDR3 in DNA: TGTGCCAGCAGAAGCGGGAGCGGCTACGAGCAGTACTTC. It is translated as CASRSGSGYEQYF.

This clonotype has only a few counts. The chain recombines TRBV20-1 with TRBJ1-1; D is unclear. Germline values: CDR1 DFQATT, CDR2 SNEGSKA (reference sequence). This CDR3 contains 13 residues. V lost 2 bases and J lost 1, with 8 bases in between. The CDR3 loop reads CSARLPQNTEAFF. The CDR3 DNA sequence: TGCAGTGCTAGACTCCCCCAGAACACTGAAGCTTTCTTT.

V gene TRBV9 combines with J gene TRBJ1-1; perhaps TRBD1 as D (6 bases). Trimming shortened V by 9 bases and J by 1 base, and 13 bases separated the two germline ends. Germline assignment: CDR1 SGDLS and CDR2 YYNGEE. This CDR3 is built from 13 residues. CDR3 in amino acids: CATAQGTNTEAFF. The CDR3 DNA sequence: TGTGCCACCGCACAGGGTACGAACACTGAAGCTTTCTTT.

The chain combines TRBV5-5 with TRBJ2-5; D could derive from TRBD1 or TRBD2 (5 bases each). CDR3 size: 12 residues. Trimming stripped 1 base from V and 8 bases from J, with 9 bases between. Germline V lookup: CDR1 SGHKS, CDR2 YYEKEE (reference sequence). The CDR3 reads CASSLRWDTQYF. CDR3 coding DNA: TGTGCCAGCAGCTTGCGGTGGGACACCCAGTACTTC.

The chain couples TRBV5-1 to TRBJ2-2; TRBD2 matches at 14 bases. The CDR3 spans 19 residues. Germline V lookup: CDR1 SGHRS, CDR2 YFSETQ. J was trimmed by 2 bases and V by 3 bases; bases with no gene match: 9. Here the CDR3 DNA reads TGCGCCAGCAGCTGGACCGGACTAGCGGGAGGTGGTAACACCGGGGAGCTGTTTTTT. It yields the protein CASSWTGLAGGGNTGELFF.

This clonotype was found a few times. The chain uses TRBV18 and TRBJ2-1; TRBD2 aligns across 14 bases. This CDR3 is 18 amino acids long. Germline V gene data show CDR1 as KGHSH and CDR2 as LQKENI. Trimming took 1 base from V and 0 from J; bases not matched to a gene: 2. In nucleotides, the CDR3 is TGTGCCAGCTCACCACTTGGACTAGCGGGGGGCTCCTACAATGAGCAGTTCTTC. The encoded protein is CASSPLGLAGGSYNEQFF.

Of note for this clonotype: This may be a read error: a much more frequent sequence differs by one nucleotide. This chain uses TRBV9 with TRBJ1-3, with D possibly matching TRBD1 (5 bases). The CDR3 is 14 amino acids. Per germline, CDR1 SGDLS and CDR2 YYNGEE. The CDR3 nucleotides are TGTGCCAGCAGCTCCCCCGGGGGAGGAAGCACCATATATTTT. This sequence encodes CASSSPGGGSTIYF.

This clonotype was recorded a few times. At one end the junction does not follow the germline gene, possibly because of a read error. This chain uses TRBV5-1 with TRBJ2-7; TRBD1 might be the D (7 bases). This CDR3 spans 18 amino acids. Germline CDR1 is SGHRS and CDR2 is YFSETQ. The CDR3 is CASSPRLTGGTDFYEQYF. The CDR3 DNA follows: TGTGCCAGCAGCCCACGGTTAACTGGAGGGACAGATTTCTACGAGCAGTACTTC.

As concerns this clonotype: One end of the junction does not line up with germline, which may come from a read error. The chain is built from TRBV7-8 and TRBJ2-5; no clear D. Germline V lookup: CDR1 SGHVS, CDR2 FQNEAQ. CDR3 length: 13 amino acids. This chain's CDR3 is CASSTDLGEAQYF. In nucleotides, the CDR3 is TGTGCCAGCAGCACAGACTTAGGAGAGGCCCAGTACTTC.

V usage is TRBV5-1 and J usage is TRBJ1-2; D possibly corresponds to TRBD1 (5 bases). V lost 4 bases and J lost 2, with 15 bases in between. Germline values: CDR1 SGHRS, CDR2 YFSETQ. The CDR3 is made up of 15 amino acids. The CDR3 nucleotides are TGCGCCAGCAGCGAACGGTGGGACCGCAACTATGGCTACACCTTC. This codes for CASSERWDRNYGYTF.

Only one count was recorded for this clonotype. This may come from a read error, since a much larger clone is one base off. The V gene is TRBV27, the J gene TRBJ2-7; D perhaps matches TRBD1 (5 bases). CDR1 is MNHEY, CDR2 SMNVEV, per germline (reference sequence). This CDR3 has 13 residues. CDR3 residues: CASSPRVAYEQHF. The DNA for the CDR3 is TGTGCCAGCAGTCCCAGGGTAGCCTACGAGCAGCACTTC.

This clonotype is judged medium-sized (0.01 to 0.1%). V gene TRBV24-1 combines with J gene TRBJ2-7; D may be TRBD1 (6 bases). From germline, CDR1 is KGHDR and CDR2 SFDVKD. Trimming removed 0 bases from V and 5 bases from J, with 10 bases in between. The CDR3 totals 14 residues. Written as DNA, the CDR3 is TGTGCCACCAGTGATTTGCAACAGGGAAACGAGCAGTACTTC. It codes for CATSDLQQGNEQYF.

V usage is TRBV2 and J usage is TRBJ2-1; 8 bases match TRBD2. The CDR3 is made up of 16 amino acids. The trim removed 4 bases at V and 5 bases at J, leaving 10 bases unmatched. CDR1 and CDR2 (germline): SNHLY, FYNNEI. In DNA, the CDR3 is TGTGCCAGCAGTGTCGGGGGGGGGGACTTCAACAATGAGCAGTTCTTC. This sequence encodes CASSVGGGDFNNEQFF.

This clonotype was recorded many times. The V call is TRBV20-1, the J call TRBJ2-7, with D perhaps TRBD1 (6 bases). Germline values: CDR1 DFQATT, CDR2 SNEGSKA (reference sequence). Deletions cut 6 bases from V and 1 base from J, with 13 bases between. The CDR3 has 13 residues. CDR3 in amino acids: CSARTANSYEQYF. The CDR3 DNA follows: TGCAGTGCCCGGACAGCTAATTCCTACGAGCAGTACTTC.

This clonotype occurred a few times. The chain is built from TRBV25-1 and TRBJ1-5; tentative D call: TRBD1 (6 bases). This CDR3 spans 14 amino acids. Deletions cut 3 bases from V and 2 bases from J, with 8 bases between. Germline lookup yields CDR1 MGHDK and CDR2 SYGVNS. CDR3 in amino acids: CASSEAGGNQPQHF. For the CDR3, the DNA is TGTGCCAGCAGTGAGGCAGGGGGCAATCAGCCCCAGCATTTT.

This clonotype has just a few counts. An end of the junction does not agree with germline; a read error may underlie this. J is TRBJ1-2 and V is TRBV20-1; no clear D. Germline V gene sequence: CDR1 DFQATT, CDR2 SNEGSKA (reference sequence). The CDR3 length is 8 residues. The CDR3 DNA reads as TGCAGTGCTAGAGGGGCCGACTTC. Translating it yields CSARGADF.

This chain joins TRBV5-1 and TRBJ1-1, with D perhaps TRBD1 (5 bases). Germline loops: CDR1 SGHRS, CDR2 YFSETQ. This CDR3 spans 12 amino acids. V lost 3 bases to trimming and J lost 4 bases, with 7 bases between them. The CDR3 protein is CASSYGTTEAFF. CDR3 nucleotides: TGCGCCAGCAGCTACGGGACCACTGAAGCTTTCTTT.

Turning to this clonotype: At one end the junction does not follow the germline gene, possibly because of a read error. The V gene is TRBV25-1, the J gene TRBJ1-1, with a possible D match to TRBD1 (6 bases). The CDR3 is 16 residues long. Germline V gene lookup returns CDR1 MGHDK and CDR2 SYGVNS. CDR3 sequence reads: CASSVITGPSDTEVFF. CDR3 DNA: TGCGCCAGCAGTGTAATAACAGGGCCCTCTGACACTGAAGTTTTCTTT.

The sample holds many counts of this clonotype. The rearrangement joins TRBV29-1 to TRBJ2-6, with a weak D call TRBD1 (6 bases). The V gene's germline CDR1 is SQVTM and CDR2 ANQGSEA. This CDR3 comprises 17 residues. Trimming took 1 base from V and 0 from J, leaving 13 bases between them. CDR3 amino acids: CSVEVRQESSGANVLTF. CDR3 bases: TGCAGCGTTGAAGTACGACAGGAGAGCTCTGGGGCCAACGTCCTGACTTTC.

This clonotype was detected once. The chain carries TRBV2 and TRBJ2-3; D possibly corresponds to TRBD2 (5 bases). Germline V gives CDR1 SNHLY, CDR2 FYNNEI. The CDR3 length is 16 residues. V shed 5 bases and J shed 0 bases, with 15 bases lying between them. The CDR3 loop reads CASSRRSGPSTDTQYF. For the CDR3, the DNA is TGTGCCAGCAGTAGACGGAGCGGACCTAGCACAGATACGCAGTATTTT.

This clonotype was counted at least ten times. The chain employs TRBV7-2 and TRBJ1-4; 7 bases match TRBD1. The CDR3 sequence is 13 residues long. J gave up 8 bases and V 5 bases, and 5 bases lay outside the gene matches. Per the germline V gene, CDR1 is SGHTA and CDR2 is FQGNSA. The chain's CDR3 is CASSRAGGEKLFF. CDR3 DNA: TGTGCCAGCAGCCGAGCAGGGGGGGAAAAACTGTTTTTT.

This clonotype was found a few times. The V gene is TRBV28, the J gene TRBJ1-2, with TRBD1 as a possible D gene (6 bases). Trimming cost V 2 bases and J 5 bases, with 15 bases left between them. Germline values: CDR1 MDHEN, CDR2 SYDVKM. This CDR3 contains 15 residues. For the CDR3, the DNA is TGTGCCAGCAGTTTAAGCAGGGGATATCGGTATGGCTACACCTTC. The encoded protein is CASSLSRGYRYGYTF.

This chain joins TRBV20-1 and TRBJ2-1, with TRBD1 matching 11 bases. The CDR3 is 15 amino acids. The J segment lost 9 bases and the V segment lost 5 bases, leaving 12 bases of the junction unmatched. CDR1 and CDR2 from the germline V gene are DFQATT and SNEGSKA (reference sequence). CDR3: CSAPRGTGGISEQFF. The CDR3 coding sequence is TGCAGTGCTCCCCGCGGGACAGGGGGAATAAGTGAGCAGTTCTTC.

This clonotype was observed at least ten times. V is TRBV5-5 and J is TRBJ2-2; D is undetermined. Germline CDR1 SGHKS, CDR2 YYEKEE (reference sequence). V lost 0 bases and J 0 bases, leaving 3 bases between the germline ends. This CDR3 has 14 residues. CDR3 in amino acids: CASSLAPNTGELFF. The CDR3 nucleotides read TGTGCCAGCAGCTTGGCTCCGAACACCGGGGAGCTGTTTTTT.